This TCR beta chain was sequenced for a study of blood T cell repertoires in COVID-19. Study context: From T cells, B-cell-depleted T cells, or PBMCs came the material, which was cDNA or gDNA.

In germline, CDR1 is MNHEY, CDR2 SVGAGI. The CDR3 is 15 residues long. Trimming took 2 bases from V and 9 from J, leaving 14 bases between them. Original methodology: Amplification of reference gene primers was used by the study to estimate nucleated cell counts. Repertoires were generated with immunoSEQ multiplex PCR, while TCRdb's copy carries only in-frame clones and drops some. For V, J and clone size, that table is used; D and trimming come from the DNA. The sample consists of under 200,000 clones, roughly 90% of them appearing once. This clone has ten or more counts. The source material was peripheral blood. The chain links TRBV6-5 to TRBJ1-6, with TRBD1 as a possible D gene (6 bases). The clonotype originates from a young man with acute or convalescent COVID-19. The CDR3 DNA reads TGTGCCAGCAGTTACAAGGGGGATGGTAGTTCACCCCTCCACTTT. Translating it yields CASSYKGDGSSPLHF.